Listed here are 2 T cell receptor beta chains from one sample, sequenced in a study of cytomegalovirus exposure and HLA in healthy donors. The study ran its PCR with 60 Vbeta and 13 Jbeta primers. The method was immunoSEQ multiplex PCR; TCRdb's version includes in-frame clones alone and lacks a portion of them. Here the sample spans 150,000 to 200,000 clones, 72% being singletons. The sample taken for sequencing was PBMCs. The origin of the receptors is a human donor in good health.

This sequence joins TRBV4-1 and TRBJ2-7, with D perhaps matching TRBD2 (5 bases). Per the germline V gene, CDR1 is MGHRA and CDR2 is YSYEKL. V lost 0 bases to trimming and J lost 1 base, with 22 bases between them. The CDR3 loop spans 19 amino acids. In nucleotides, the CDR3 is TGCGCCAGCAGCCAAGAAGGCCCCCGGGTCGTGAGAGGGTCCTACGAGCAGTACTTC. Residues: CASSQEGPRVVRGSYEQYF.

The chain has TRBV19 and TRBJ1-1, with no clear D. Germline loops: CDR1 LNHDA, CDR2 SQIVND (reference sequence). V shed 10 bases and J shed 4 bases, with 10 bases lying between them. This CDR3 has 11 residues. CDR3 DNA sequence: TGTGCCACAACTGCGGGCACTGAAGCTTTCTTT. Translating gives CATTAGTEAFF.